This T cell receptor beta chain is drawn from a study of blood T cells in healthy people across ages. Study-wide points: Greater diversity and more naive CD4+ cells were seen in long-lived donors than in aged donors.

A second about 7 to 12 cycle PCR used barcoded and J-beta primers. TCRdb fed the 5' RACE reads into MiXCR, producing one record per CDR3 protein. This sample has roughly 1.5 million distinct CDR3 sequences, with approximately 39% found just once. The CDR3 is 13 amino acids. Trimming stripped 5 bases from V and 4 bases from J, with 11 bases between. Healthy individuals of Caucasian origin from Russia, aged about 6 to 100, served as donors. Many counts were recorded for this clonotype. Its antigen is still unknown. This clonotype was sampled from a woman in her late teens or twenties in good health. The sample was blood. The chain joins TRBV12-3 or TRBV12-4 to TRBJ1-2, with D perhaps TRBD1 (6 bases). The CDR3 DNA follows: TGTGCCAGCAGTCCCGGCAGGGGCTATGGCTACACCTTC. It codes for CASSPGRGYGYTF.